This is a list of T cell receptor beta chains from one sample in a study of T-cell memory formation after mild COVID-19. TCRdb itself ran the 5' RACE reads through MiXCR, one entry per CDR3 protein. The sample yields 350,000 to 450,000 distinct CDR3 sequences, 24% seen once. The material sequenced was PBMCs or a T cell subset sorted from them (not recorded which). Receptor source: an adult woman who had mild COVID-19 (a few samples of this study predate the infection). Cell type and time point are not known. Both conserved end residues are trimmed from each CDR3. D genes are given only for firm matches.

D: TRBD2
V: TRBV2
CDR3: ASSEGLAGENNEQF

D: TRBD2
V: TRBV18
CDR3: ASSLIAGGPGNEQF

D: .
V: TRBV6-5
CDR3: ASSYSGIDWGPLVGTEAF

D: .
V: TRBV5-1
CDR3: ASSSGVASWTGTDTQY

D: .
V: TRBV24-1
CDR3: ATSDYNRINEQF

D: TRBD2
V: TRBV24-1
CDR3: ATSDQPGGDLGEEQY

D: .
V: TRBV4-1
CDR3: ASSQDIVGDTQEKLF

D: .
V: TRBV7-9
CDR3: ASRYPGSQNTEAF

D: .
V: TRBV4-3
CDR3: ASSPGGANTEAF

D: .
V: TRBV11-2
CDR3: ASSRQTGNSLQDTQY

D: TRBD1
V: TRBV20-1
CDR3: SATDRGQGAYSNQPQH

D: TRBD2
V: TRBV11-2
CDR3: ASSSLRAGGYNEQF

D: .
V: TRBV6-5
CDR3: ASSNRVGGTEAF

D: TRBD1
V: TRBV4-1
CDR3: ASSRQGANQPQH

D: .
V: TRBV24-1
CDR3: AASDRNNSPLH

D: TRBD2
V: TRBV20-1
CDR3: SAEARALAGVAGELF

D: .
V: TRBV15
CDR3: ATSRDRGSQYTDTQY

D: TRBD2
V: TRBV7-9
CDR3: ASSLGSMGGSEQY

D: TRBD1
V: TRBV6-5
CDR3: ASSYEGQPRYGYT

D: TRBD2
V: TRBV20-1
CDR3: SARESGRYNEQF

D: .
V: TRBV5-1
CDR3: ASSLEQGSYGYT

D: .
V: TRBV7-9
CDR3: ASGRVESGANVLT

D: TRBD2
V: TRBV20-1
CDR3: SASLAGTNTGELF

D: TRBD1
V: TRBV20-1
CDR3: SAMRTGNTEAF

D: .
V: TRBV7-3
CDR3: ASSPSGRGTEAF

D: TRBD1
V: TRBV24-1
CDR3: ATSDSSGIRGQPQH

D: .
V: TRBV12-3/TRBV12-4
CDR3: ASGRRAGTNEQF

D: .
V: TRBV12-3/TRBV12-4
CDR3: ASTLEAGWTDEQF

D: .
V: TRBV2
CDR3: ASSKDSSRNSPLH

D: TRBD1
V: TRBV7-9
CDR3: ASRTGDDYGYT

D: .
V: TRBV20-1
CDR3: SAHPQLRAGEKLF

D: .
V: TRBV6-6
CDR3: ASSTVGSNQPQH

D: .
V: TRBV5-1
CDR3: ASSLTVDQPQH

D: TRBD2
V: TRBV20-1
CDR3: SAMSGSDPDTQY

D: .
V: TRBV2
CDR3: ASRAAAPANYEQY

D: .
V: TRBV7-3
CDR3: ASSFSGPETQY

D: TRBD2
V: TRBV27
CDR3: ASSIDRGTSETYEQY

D: .
V: TRBV20-1
CDR3: SASWDHTEAF

D: .
V: TRBV18
CDR3: ASSPPGRGTEAF

D: .
V: TRBV4-1
CDR3: ASSQVNTAAEQY

D: TRBD2
V: TRBV10-3
CDR3: AISGLTGGAIPSTDTQY

D: .
V: TRBV24-1
CDR3: ATSAPRKESTDTQY

D: TRBD2
V: TRBV20-1
CDR3: SAREGLAGTLRYTDTQY

D: .
V: TRBV5-1
CDR3: ASRSRAGEAF

D: .
V: TRBV21-1
CDR3: ASSKPRQGSSGDSTDTQY